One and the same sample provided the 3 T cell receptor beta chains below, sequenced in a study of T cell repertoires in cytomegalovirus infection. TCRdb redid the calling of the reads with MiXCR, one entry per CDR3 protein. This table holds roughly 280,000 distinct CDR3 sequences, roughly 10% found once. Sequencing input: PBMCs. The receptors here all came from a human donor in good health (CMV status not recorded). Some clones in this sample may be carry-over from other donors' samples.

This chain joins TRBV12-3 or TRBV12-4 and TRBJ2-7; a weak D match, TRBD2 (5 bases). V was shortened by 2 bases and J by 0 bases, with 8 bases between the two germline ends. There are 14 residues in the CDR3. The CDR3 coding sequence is TGTGCCAGCAGTTTAAGCGGCCCCTCCTACGAGCAGTACTTC. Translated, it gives CASSLSGPSYEQYF.

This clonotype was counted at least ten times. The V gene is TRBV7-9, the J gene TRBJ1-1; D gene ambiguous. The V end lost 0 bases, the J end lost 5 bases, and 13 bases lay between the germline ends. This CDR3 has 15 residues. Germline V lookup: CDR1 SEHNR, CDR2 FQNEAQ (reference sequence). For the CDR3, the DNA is TGTGCCAGCAGCTTAGCCCTTTTAGAGCTTACTGAAGCTTTCTTT. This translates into CASSLALLELTEAFF.

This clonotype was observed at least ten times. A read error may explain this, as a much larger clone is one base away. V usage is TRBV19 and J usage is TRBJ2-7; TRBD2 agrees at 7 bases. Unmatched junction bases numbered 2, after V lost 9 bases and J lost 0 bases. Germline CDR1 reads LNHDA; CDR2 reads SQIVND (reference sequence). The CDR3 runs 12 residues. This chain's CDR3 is CASSGNSYEQYF. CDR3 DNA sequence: TGTGCCAGCAGCGGGAACTCCTACGAGCAGTACTTC. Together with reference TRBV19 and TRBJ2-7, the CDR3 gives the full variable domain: DGGITQSPKYLFRKEGQNVTLSCEQNLNHDAMYWYRQDPGQGLRLIYYSQIVNDFQKGDIAEGYSVSREKKESFPLTVTSAQKNPTAFYLCASSGNSYEQYFGPGTRLTVT.